A selection of T cell receptor beta chains follows, all from one sample in a study of cytomegalovirus exposure and HLA in healthy donors. Sequencing used immunoSEQ multiplex PCR; TCRdb keeps in-frame clones, though not all of them. The sample lists 70,000 or so clones, less than 70% occurring once. Sequenced input: PBMCs. Receptor source: a woman aged 45 to 65 in good health and CMV-seronegative. Each CDR3 is given with its conserved first and last residue. A D gene is named only where the DNA matches it firmly. For some rows the clone size is stated as once, few or many, or as a class when expanded; others skip it.

J	size	D	V	CDR3	DNA
TRBJ2-7	few	-	TRBV2	CASSEEIRDTSYEQYF	TGTGCCAGCAGTGAAGAGATCCGGGACACTTCCTACGAGCAGTACTTC
TRBJ1-2	-	TRBD1	TRBV5-4	CASSSRSGGSYGYTF	TGTGCCAGCAGCTCACGATCAGGGGGGAGCTATGGCTACACCTTC
TRBJ1-2	-	-	TRBV4-3	CASSQDPLTGGSRGYTF	TGCGCCAGCAGCCAAGACCCCCTAACAGGAGGGTCCCGTGGCTACACCTTC
TRBJ1-4	-	-	TRBV4-3	CASSPSTGMGTNEKLFF	TGCGCCAGCAGCCCCAGTACAGGAATGGGGACTAATGAAAAACTGTTTTTT
TRBJ1-1	-	-	TRBV27	CASSLTGYRTEAFF	TGTGCCAGCAGTCTAACAGGGTATCGCACTGAAGCTTTCTTT
TRBJ2-7	-	TRBD2	TRBV7-2	CASSFPTSGSYEQYF	TGTGCCAGCAGCTTCCCGACTAGCGGCTCCTACGAGCAGTACTTC
TRBJ2-1	-	-	TRBV7-2	CASSSASSRGRNNEQFF	TGTGCCAGCAGCTCCGCCAGTTCGCGGGGTAGGAATAATGAGCAGTTCTTC
TRBJ1-1	-	-	TRBV5-8	CASSLAPNMNTEAFF	TGTGCCAGCAGCTTGGCACCGAACATGAACACTGAAGCTTTCTTT
TRBJ2-7	-	-	TRBV7-2	CASSLDQSGVSYEQYF	TGTGCCAGCAGCTTAGATCAGTCGGGAGTAAGCTACGAGCAGTACTTC
TRBJ1-2	-	TRBD1	TRBV29-1	CSVLGQEANYGYTF	TGCAGCGTTCTCGGACAGGAAGCTAACTATGGCTACACCTTC